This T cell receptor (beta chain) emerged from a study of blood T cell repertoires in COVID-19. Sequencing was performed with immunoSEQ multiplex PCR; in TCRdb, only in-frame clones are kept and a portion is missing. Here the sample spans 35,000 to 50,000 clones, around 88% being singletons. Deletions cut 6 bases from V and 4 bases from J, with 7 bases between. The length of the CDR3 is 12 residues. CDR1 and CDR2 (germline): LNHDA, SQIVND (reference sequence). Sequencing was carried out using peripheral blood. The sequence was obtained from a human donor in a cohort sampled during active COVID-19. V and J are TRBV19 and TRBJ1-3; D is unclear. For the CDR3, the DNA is TGTGCCAGTAGCCAATTGGGAAACACCATATATTTT. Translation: CASSQLGNTIYF.